The clone carrying this T cell receptor (beta chain) has only a few counts. One end of the junction fails to match germline, which may point to a read error. Isolation of naive CD8 T cells was achieved by sorting on a CD8+CD4-CCR7+CD45RA+ phenotype. This record comes from a study of molecular identifiers for immune sequencing clone quantification. MiXCR, run by TCRdb on the PCR reads, gives a single entry per CDR3 protein. The sample records over 70,000 distinct CDR3 sequences, roughly 23% being singletons. The CDR3 is 18 amino acids. The sample consisted of naive CD8+ T cells from blood, with Jurkat cell RNA spiked in. Subset denoted: FACS-sorted CD8+CD4-CCR7+CD45RA+ naive T cells. The chain carries TRBV5-3 and TRBJ2-3, with D tentatively TRBD1 (5 bases). TRBV5-3 is an open reading frame whose function is uncertain. The TCR sequence derives from a human donor in good health. Some libraries in this study had Jurkat cell RNA spiked in. The CDR3 reads CASSLYLAGPLPTDTQYF. The CDR3 DNA reads TGTGCCAGCAGCTTGTATTTAGCAGGGCCCTTACCCACAGATACGCAGTATTTT.